The 5 T cell receptor beta chains in this list originate from one sample, sequenced in a study of siplizumab effects on memory and regulatory T cells. Generated by immunoSEQ multiplex PCR, the TCRdb table keeps only in-frame clones and is missing some. This table has some 100,000 clones, 75% to 95% appearing once. The sample consisted of CD4+ T cells sorted from blood. Receptors originate from a human donor in good health.

The genes are TRBV11-2 and TRBJ2-3; no clear D gene. Trimming stripped 3 bases from V and 0 bases from J, with 10 bases between. The CDR3 spans 15 residues. Looked up from germline, CDR1 is SGHAT and CDR2 is FQNNGV. The CDR3 DNA sequence: TGTGCCAGCAGCTTTCAGCGCGGTAGCACAGATACGCAGTATTTT. It is translated as CASSFQRGSTDTQYF.

This rearrangement joins TRBV29-1 to TRBJ2-1, with D perhaps TRBD2 (6 bases). This CDR3 comprises 13 residues. Germline loops: CDR1 SQVTM, CDR2 ANQGSEA. V shed 4 bases and J shed 4 bases, with 11 bases lying between them. CDR3 amino acids: CSVGGGFYNEQFF. In DNA, the CDR3 is TGCAGCGTTGGTGGGGGGTTTTACAATGAGCAGTTCTTC.

This clone has a handful of counts. The gene calls are TRBV19 and TRBJ2-2; D is unresolved. V shed 0 bases and J shed 7 bases, with 9 bases lying between them. Germline lookup yields CDR1 LNHDA and CDR2 SQIVND (reference sequence). The CDR3 has 14 residues. CDR3 sequence: CASSIDGGRGELFF. The CDR3, as DNA: TGTGCCAGTAGTATAGACGGTGGACGCGGGGAGCTGTTTTTT.

This chain links TRBV7-3 with TRBJ2-1; D gene unclear. Germline V CDR1 and CDR2: SGHTA, FQGTGA. V was cut by 3 bases and J by 4 bases, with 10 bases left in between. The CDR3 extends over 14 amino acids. Written as DNA, the CDR3 is TGTGCCAGCAGCTTGTCCGGCGCTTACAATGAGCAGTTCTTC. This encodes CASSLSGAYNEQFF.

CDR3 residues: CASSLGQGVRTQYF. The DNA of the CDR3 is TGTGCCAGCAGCTTAGGACAGGGGGTTCGGACCCAGTACTTC. The gene calls are TRBV13 and TRBJ2-5; 8 bases are a match to TRBD1. The CDR3 consists of 14 residues. Trimming took 0 bases from V and 7 from J; bases not matched to a gene: 4. Germline V gives CDR1 PRHDT, CDR2 FYEKMQ (reference sequence).